The 23 T cell receptor beta chains below all came from one sample that was sequenced in a study of blood T cells in healthy people across ages. For the second PCR, which ran for roughly 6 to 12 cycles, a sample-barcoded 5' primer and a J-beta primer mix were used. TCRdb redid the calling of the 5' RACE reads with MiXCR, one entry per CDR3 protein. The profile covers approximately 2,000,000 distinct CDR3 sequences, with roughly two fifths appearing a single time and approximately 22% taken by the ten largest. The material sequenced was blood. All receptors come from a human donor in good health.

This sequence joins TRBV9 and TRBJ1-2; D is uncertain. CDR1 and CDR2 from the germline V gene are SGDLS and YYNGEE. V lost 2 bases to trimming and J lost 6 bases, with 11 bases between them. The CDR3 length is 13 residues. CDR3 in DNA: TGTGCCAGCAGCGTTAAGGCGGGGAATGGCTACACCTTC. It specifies CASSVKAGNGYTF.

This clonotype showed up just a few times. The chain couples TRBV7-9 to TRBJ2-3; possible D gene TRBD2, 5 bases. This CDR3 has 12 residues. The V gene's germline CDR1 is SEHNR and CDR2 FQNEAQ (reference sequence). The V end was cut by 5 bases, the J end by 9 bases, with 12 bases between. In nucleotides, the CDR3 is TGTGCCAGCAGCCTTGAGCGGCGAACGCAGTATTTT. It is translated as CASSLERRTQYF.

The V call is TRBV9, the J call TRBJ2-3, with 8 nucleotides matching TRBD2. From germline, CDR1 is SGDLS and CDR2 YYNGEE. CDR3 length equals 16 residues. Trimming took 4 bases from V and 7 from J; bases not matched to a gene: 14. The CDR3 DNA reads TGTGCCAGCAGCCCCGGACTAGCCCCCTCAACGAATACGCAGTATTTT. This sequence encodes CASSPGLAPSTNTQYF.

This chain links TRBV6-4 with TRBJ1-1; D ambiguous. Germline CDR1 is MRHNA and CDR2 is SNTAGT. The CDR3 is 11 residues long. The ends were cut back, 6 bases at V and 10 bases at J, with 12 bases in the middle. The chain's CDR3 is CASRAGIRAFF. CDR3 nucleotide sequence: TGTGCCAGCAGAGCCGGGATCCGAGCTTTCTTT.

This chain connects TRBV11-2 to TRBJ1-3; the D is unclear. Looked up from germline, CDR1 is SGHAT and CDR2 is FQNNGV. The CDR3 spans 12 residues. Trimming took 1 base from V and 5 from J, leaving 3 bases between them. In DNA, the CDR3 is TGTGCCAGCAGCTTAGCCAGAAACACCATATATTTT. This gives the protein CASSLARNTIYF.

This clonotype was counted between two and nine times. The chain joins TRBV15 to TRBJ2-7; a weak D match, TRBD1 (6 bases). V was trimmed by 3 bases and J by 6 bases, leaving 21 bases between them. This CDR3 is 16 amino acids long. The germline gives CDR1 LNHNV, CDR2 YYDKDF (reference sequence). CDR3 protein: CATSSVTGSFRAEQYF. The CDR3 DNA is TGTGCCACCAGCAGTGTGACAGGAAGCTTTAGGGCCGAGCAGTACTTC.

The genes are TRBV7-9 and TRBJ2-1, with TRBD2 matching 14 bases. Germline trimming cut 5 bases from V and 8 bases from J; bases unmatched to any gene: 11. From germline, CDR1 is SEHNR and CDR2 FQNEAQ (reference sequence). This CDR3 is built from 17 residues. CDR3 coding DNA: TGTGCCAGCAGCACGACTAGCGGGGGGGCCAAGGGCGATGAGCAGTTCTTC. Translating it yields CASSTTSGGAKGDEQFF.

CDR3 region: CASSYPRGGSYNEQFF. CDR3 sequence (DNA): TGTGCCAGCAGCTACCCCCGGGGGGGCTCCTACAATGAGCAGTTCTTC. V is TRBV7-9 and J is TRBJ2-1; 8 bases fit TRBD2. Germline CDR1 and CDR2: SEHNR and FQNEAQ (reference sequence). The length of the CDR3 is 16 residues. Trimming at V came to 4 bases and at J to 0 bases, leaving 5 bases not matched to a gene.

This clonotype appeared many times. The V gene is TRBV15, the J gene TRBJ2-1; 9 nucleotides agree with TRBD1. Trimming cost V 0 bases and J 2 bases; bases outside gene matches: 2. Germline V lookup: CDR1 LNHNV, CDR2 YYDKDF (reference sequence). This CDR3 region has 16 residues. CDR3 nucleotide sequence: TGTGCCACCAGCAGAGAGTGGACAGGGGCCTACAATGAGCAGTTCTTC. This codes for CATSREWTGAYNEQFF.

This clonotype turned up a few times. The chain couples TRBV6-5 to TRBJ2-1; tentative D call: TRBD1 (5 bases). Between the trimmed V and J ends, which lost 5 bases and 0 bases, there was a span of 11 bases. This CDR3 spans 15 amino acids. In germline, CDR1 is MNHEY, CDR2 SVGAGI. In nucleotides, the CDR3 is TGTGCCAGCAGTGAGACAGAGAGCTCCTACAATGAGCAGTTCTTC. This encodes CASSETESSYNEQFF.

This clonotype turned up a few times. The chain links TRBV2 to TRBJ1-2; no clear D. V was trimmed by 3 bases and J by 0 bases, leaving 5 bases between them. The CDR3 length is 13 residues. Germline V gives CDR1 SNHLY, CDR2 FYNNEI. DNA for the CDR3: TGTGCCAGCAGTGAGAACGCTAACTATGGCTACACCTTC. Translating it yields CASSENANYGYTF.

This clonotype has only a few counts. This chain links TRBV28 with TRBJ2-1, with TRBD2 matching 8 bases. V lost 10 bases and J lost 4; bases outside the gene matches: 15. This CDR3 region has 16 residues. Looked up from germline, CDR1 is MDHEN and CDR2 is SYDVKM. The CDR3 DNA is TGTGCCACCCTAGGGTACGCGGGGGGCACATACAATGAGCAGTTCTTC. Translating it yields CATLGYAGGTYNEQFF.

This clonotype has a handful of counts. The CDR3 nucleotides read TGTGCCAGCAGTTATCTGGGCGGGGGGGAGACCCAGTACTTC. This gives the protein CASSYLGGGETQYF. This chain joins TRBV12-3 or TRBV12-4 and TRBJ2-5, with 8 positions matching TRBD2. The trim removed 4 bases at V and 5 bases at J, leaving 6 bases unmatched. The CDR3 spans 14 residues.

This clonotype was counted only a few times. The chain couples TRBV20-1 to TRBJ1-2, with a possible D match to TRBD1 (5 bases). The CDR3 loop spans 13 amino acids. The germline CDR1 and CDR2 sequences are DFQATT and SNEGSKA (reference sequence). The V end was cut by 3 bases, the J end by 0 bases, with 8 bases between. Written as DNA, the CDR3 is TGCAGTGCTAGTACGACAGCTAACTATGGCTACACCTTC. Amino acid sequence: CSASTTANYGYTF.

A few counts support this clonotype. The chain has TRBV5-5 and TRBJ2-5, with 7 nucleotides matching TRBD1. Per germline, CDR1 SGHKS and CDR2 YYEKEE (reference sequence). Germline trimming cut 4 bases from V and 5 bases from J; bases unmatched to any gene: 8. The length of the CDR3 is 14 residues. CDR3: CASSAGTAGETQYF. For the CDR3, the DNA is TGTGCCAGCAGCGCCGGGACAGCCGGGGAGACCCAGTACTTC.

This clonotype was observed a few times. The chain joins TRBV4-1 to TRBJ2-5, with 8 bases identical to TRBD1. The DNA end is more similar to TRBJ2-7, so the J call may be wrong. CDR1 and CDR2 from the germline V gene are MGHRA and YSYEKL. The CDR3 loop spans 16 amino acids. CDR3 sequence reads: CASSQHAIGQGYEQYF. DNA of the CDR3: TGCGCCAGCAGCCAACATGCGATCGGACAGGGATACGAGCAGTACTTC.

This clonotype was observed a few times. V usage is TRBV29-1 and J usage is TRBJ2-1; 8 bases line up with TRBD2. J was trimmed by 8 bases and V by 4 bases; bases with no gene match: 10. The length of the CDR3 is 14 residues. The V gene's germline CDR1 is SQVTM and CDR2 ANQGSEA. The CDR3 reads CSVGRGLGAYEQFF. CDR3 nucleotide sequence: TGCAGCGTTGGTCGGGGACTAGGGGCCTATGAGCAGTTCTTC.

On this clonotype itself: Relative to the germline gene, one junction end is altered; a read error may explain this. J is TRBJ1-2 and V is TRBV2; D is unresolved. Germline V CDR1 and CDR2: SNHLY, FYNNEI. CDR3 length: 11 residues. CDR3 residues: CASTENYGYTF. The CDR3 nucleotides are TGTGCCAGCACTGAAAACTATGGCTACACCTTC.

The CDR3 DNA follows: TGTGCCAGCAGTGAACTGTCTCTCGGACCCGGTGAGGGGCAGTTCTTC. It translates to CASSELSLGPGEGQFF. The gene calls are TRBV2 and TRBJ2-1; weak D call: TRBD2 (5 bases). CDR1 is SNHLY and CDR2 is FYNNEI in the germline V gene. The V end was cut by 2 bases, the J end by 12 bases, with 23 bases between. CDR3 size: 16 residues.

The genes are TRBV13 and TRBJ2-1, with 11 bases lining up with TRBD1. Germline CDR1 PRHDT, CDR2 FYEKMQ (reference sequence). J was trimmed by 9 bases and V by 5 bases; bases with no gene match: 15. This CDR3 region has 17 residues. CDR3 nucleotide sequence: TGTGCCAGCAGCCCCGAGGGACAGGGGGGCCCTTGGGGTGAGCAGTTCTTC. Protein: CASSPEGQGGPWGEQFF.

This chain links TRBV7-2 with TRBJ1-2; D uncertain. Germline CDR1 reads SGHTA; CDR2 reads FQGNSA. The CDR3 is 13 residues long. Trimming shortened V by 5 bases and J by 1 base, and 8 bases separated the two germline ends. The DNA for the CDR3 is TGTGCCAGCAGCGAGGGAGTTAACTATGGCTACACCTTC. Its protein product is CASSEGVNYGYTF. The full variable domain, rest sourced from reference TRBV7-2 and TRBJ1-2, is GAGVSQSPSNKVTEKGKDVELRCDPISGHTALYWYRQSLGQGLEFLIYFQGNSAPDKSGLPSDRFSAERTGGSVSTLTIQRTQQEDSAVYLCASSEGVNYGYTFGSGTRLTVV.

The chain is built from TRBV7-2 and TRBJ2-1, with 11 positions matching TRBD2. The CDR3 length is 18 residues. Germline CDR1 and CDR2: SGHTA and FQGNSA. V trimming: 1 base; J trimming: 8 bases; junction bases outside the gene matches: 13. CDR3 amino acids: CASSLGGVAGGPSDEQFF. CDR3 DNA sequence: TGTGCCAGCAGCTTAGGAGGAGTAGCGGGGGGGCCGTCTGATGAGCAGTTCTTC.

Comments on this clonotype: One end of the junction fails to match germline, which may point to a read error. The V call is TRBV7-8, the J call TRBJ1-5; D remains ambiguous. From germline, CDR1 is SGHVS and CDR2 FQNEAQ. CDR3 length equals 15 residues. The CDR3 bases are TGTGCCGGCAGCCCTGGGCGGGATAGCAATCAGCCCCAGCATTTT. The encoded protein is CAGSPGRDSNQPQHF.